The 12 T cell receptor beta chains below were found in one sample sequenced in a study of blood T cell repertoires in COVID-19 (dated by TCRdb to 2018 to 2021). To prepare the library, the immunoSEQ multiplex PCR assay was applied. TCRdb holds this immuneACCESS table with in-frame rearrangements only. Some clones are missing; in checked studies, unresolved V genes explain under half, and the rest has no known cause. The sample table shows fewer than 350,000 clones, and about 89% are seen once. Jointly, the top ten make up about 8.6% of the sample. Sequenced: peripheral blood. These receptor sequences come from a man between 40 and 49 years old with active or convalescent COVID-19.

The J gene is TRBJ1-5, the V gene TRBV19; D gene unclear. The CDR3 loop spans 14 amino acids. Trimming cost V 3 bases and J 8 bases, with 14 bases left between them. CDR1 is LNHDA and CDR2 is SQIVND in the germline V gene (reference sequence). CDR3 protein: CASSIPGSLEPQHF. In nucleotides, the CDR3 is TGTGCCAGTAGTATCCCCGGGAGTCTGGAGCCCCAGCATTTT.

This clone has a handful of counts. The rearrangement joins TRBV6-5 to TRBJ1-2, with TRBD1 identical over 7 bases. The CDR3 extends over 14 amino acids. Germline V gene lookup returns CDR1 MNHEY and CDR2 SVGAGI. V shed 5 bases and J 4 bases; nucleotides not matched to a gene: 7. The CDR3 region has the DNA TGTGCCAGCAGTCCACGGGGACAGCCCTATGGCTACACCTTC. This sequence encodes CASSPRGQPYGYTF.

The CDR3 spells CASSPRGGDVSGNTIYF. The DNA of the CDR3 is TGTGCCAGCAGCCCCCGGGGAGGGGACGTCTCTGGAAACACCATATATTTT. The chain couples TRBV7-9 to TRBJ1-3; D is perhaps TRBD1 (5 bases). CDR1 is SEHNR, CDR2 FQNEAQ, per germline (reference sequence). This CDR3 has 17 residues. V was clipped by 5 bases and J by 0 bases, with 17 bases between them.

By share, this clone counts as medium-sized. Other DNA sequences in the sample encode the same CDR3. V usage is TRBV5-6 and J usage is TRBJ1-4; D is uncertain. The CDR3 has 14 amino acids. Germline CDR1 is SGHDT and CDR2 is YYEEEE. V was shortened by 4 bases and J by 0 bases, with 7 bases between the two germline ends. CDR3: CASSLIATNEKLFF. CDR3 bases: TGTGCCAGCAGCCTCATAGCAACTAATGAAAAACTGTTTTTT. The entire variable domain, with the rest obtained from reference TRBV5-6 and TRBJ1-4, is as follows: DAGVTQSPTHLIKTRGQQVTLRCSPKSGHDTVSWYQQALGQGPQFIFQYYEEEERQRGNFPDRFSGHQFPNYSSELNVNALLLGDSALYLCASSLIATNEKLFFGSGTQLSVL.

CDR3 in DNA: TGTGCCAGCAGCCTAGGGACAGACACTAATGAAAAACTGTTTTTT. Translation gives CASSLGTDTNEKLFF. The chain has TRBV5-8 and TRBJ1-4, with 7 bases that match TRBD1. Germline V gene data show CDR1 as SGHTS and CDR2 as YDEGEE. The CDR3 consists of 15 residues. Trimming removed 4 bases from V and 2 bases from J; junction bases left unmatched: 5.

The chain has TRBV19 and TRBJ1-5; a weak D match, TRBD1 (5 bases). This CDR3 has 15 amino acids. Trimming took off 7 bases at V and 2 bases at J, with 15 bases between the two ends. CDR1 and CDR2 (germline): LNHDA, SQIVND (reference sequence). CDR3 loop: CASKRSSGGNQPQHF. CDR3 coding DNA: TGTGCCAGTAAGAGGTCGTCGGGGGGCAATCAGCCCCAGCATTTT.

The chain links TRBV6-5 to TRBJ2-7; D is unresolved. The V end lost 2 bases, the J end lost 5 bases, and 10 bases lay between the germline ends. This CDR3 comprises 13 residues. CDR1 is MNHEY, CDR2 SVGAGI, per germline. CDR3 in amino acids: CASSYRFRDEQYF. For the CDR3, the DNA is TGTGCCAGCAGTTACAGGTTCCGGGACGAGCAGTACTTC.

The rearrangement links TRBV13 to TRBJ1-4; D perhaps matches TRBD1 (5 bases). CDR1 and CDR2 from the germline V gene are PRHDT and FYEKMQ (reference sequence). Trimming left V 2 bases short and J 1 base short, with 8 bases between. The CDR3 loop spans 15 amino acids. The DNA of the CDR3 is TGTGCCAGCAGCTTAACAGGAATAACTAATGAAAAACTGTTTTTT. Amino acids: CASSLTGITNEKLFF.

This chain joins TRBV19 and TRBJ2-7; TRBD1 aligns across 9 bases. The CDR3 runs 15 residues. Per germline, CDR1 LNHDA and CDR2 SQIVND (reference sequence). Trimming took 1 base from V and 4 from J; bases not matched to a gene: 5. The CDR3 protein is CASSIGTGDFYEQYF. CDR3 in DNA: TGTGCCAGTAGTATAGGGACAGGGGATTTTTACGAGCAGTACTTC.

V and J are TRBV30 and TRBJ2-7; a possible D gene is TRBD1 (6 bases). This CDR3 has 16 residues. Trimming removed 0 bases from V and 6 bases from J, with 21 bases in between. Germline CDR1 and CDR2: GTSNPN and SVGIG (reference sequence). CDR3 DNA: TGTGCCTGGAGTGTACCAGGGACACAAGGGATGGGCGAGCAGTACTTC. Encoded protein: CAWSVPGTQGMGEQYF.

V usage is TRBV6-2 or TRBV6-3 and J usage is TRBJ1-3, with 10 bases identical to TRBD1. Germline V gene lookup returns CDR1 MNHEY and CDR2 SVGEGT. V gave up 6 bases and J gave up 4 bases; unmatched junction bases: 12. The CDR3 is 17 amino acids. The CDR3 coding sequence is TGTGCCAGCAGCGCCCGGGACAGGGGTCGGTTGGGAAACACCATATATTTT. Residues: CASSARDRGRLGNTIYF.

This clone was seen a single time. V is TRBV15 and J is TRBJ2-3; 9 bases are a match to TRBD1. V shed 1 base and J 3 bases; nucleotides not matched to a gene: 5. The CDR3 length is 16 residues. From germline, CDR1 is LNHNV and CDR2 YYDKDF (reference sequence). The CDR3 spells CATSRVAGTGTDTQYF. DNA for the CDR3: TGTGCCACCAGCAGAGTAGCCGGGACAGGGACAGATACGCAGTATTTT.